What follows is one TCR beta chain and its context. The sample originates from a study of blood T cell repertoires in COVID-19. On the study more broadly: Acute and convalescent COVID-19 specimens originated in the United States, Italy and Spain. Sample material is recorded as cDNA or gDNA derived from T cells, B-cell-depleted T cells, or PBMCs.

Per the study methods: Estimation of nucleated cell counts relied on the amplification of reference gene primers. Profiling relied on immunoSEQ multiplex PCR, and the TCRdb table lists in-frame clones only, not all of them. V, J and clone size reflect that table, while D and trimming were determined from the DNA. Of roughly 120,000 clones listed, roughly 84% are singletons. The germline V gene has CDR1 SGHKS and CDR2 YYEKEE (reference sequence). With V trimmed by 4 bases and J by 9 bases, 5 bases remained unmatched. The CDR3 loop spans 12 amino acids. V and J are TRBV5-5 and TRBJ2-7; 9 positions match TRBD1. The receptor's source is a man aged 35 to 55 with acute or convalescent COVID-19. The sequencing input was peripheral blood. The DNA for the CDR3 is TGTGCCAGCAGCAAGGGACAGGGAGGGCAGTACTTC. It translates to CASSKGQGGQYF.